Presented here are 20 T cell receptor beta chains from one specimen sequenced in a study of T cells of healthy individuals. MiXCR, applied by TCRdb to the 5' RACE reads, yields one record per CDR3 protein. The profile shows 90,000 to 100,000 distinct CDR3 sequences, approximately 15% of them singletons. These receptors were collected from a human donor in good health.

The chain couples TRBV7-3 to TRBJ1-1, with 9 nucleotides matching TRBD1. J was trimmed by 9 bases and V by 4 bases; bases with no gene match: 6. Germline-derived CDR1 and CDR2 are SGHTA and FQGTGA. The CDR3 runs to 13 residues. CDR3 in amino acids: CASSWDRVGKAFF. In DNA form, the CDR3 reads TGTGCCAGCAGCTGGGACAGGGTAGGAAAAGCTTTCTTT.

This chain uses TRBV20-1 with TRBJ1-5; 7 bases match TRBD1. The CDR3 sequence is 14 residues long. CDR1 DFQATT and CDR2 SNEGSKA come from the germline V gene (reference sequence). The CDR3 is CSARGGWGNQPQHF. The DNA of the CDR3 is TGCAGCGCCAGGGGGGGCTGGGGGAATCAGCCCCAGCATTTT.

This clonotype came up many times. The genes are TRBV6-2 or TRBV6-3 and TRBJ2-5; D remains ambiguous. CDR3 length: 11 residues. Trimming pared 2 bases from V and 9 bases from J, leaving 7 bases between. Germline-derived CDR1 and CDR2 are MNHEY and SVGEGT. The CDR3 sequence: CASSYPEAQYF. The CDR3 DNA follows: TGTGCCAGCAGTTACCCTGAGGCCCAGTACTTC.

This chain joins TRBV4-2 and TRBJ2-2; 8 bases fit TRBD1. CDR3 length: 15 residues. The germline gives CDR1 LGHNA, CDR2 YNFKEQ. V lost 4 bases, J lost 7 bases, and 8 bases stayed unmatched. CDR3 nucleotide sequence: TGTGCCAGCAGCCCACCGACAGGGGCGGGCGGGGAGCTGTTTTTT. It codes for CASSPPTGAGGELFF.

The V call is TRBV9, the J call TRBJ2-1; 11 bases map to TRBD2. Germline trimming cut 0 bases from V and 14 bases from J; bases unmatched to any gene: 13. CDR3 size: 16 residues. Germline V gene sequence: CDR1 SGDLS, CDR2 YYNGEE. The CDR3 DNA is TGTGCCAGCAGCGTAGGCCCGACTAGCGGGGAGGCCGCGGAGTTCTTC. It yields the protein CASSVGPTSGEAAEFF. The complete variable domain, with remaining parts taken from reference TRBV9 and TRBJ2-1, reads DSGVTQTPKHLITATGQRVTLRCSPRSGDLSVYWYQQSLDQGLQFLIQYYNGEERAKGNILERFSAQQFPDLHSELNLSSLELGDSALYFCASSVGPTSGEAAEFFGPGTRLTVL.

This clonotype was detected many times. The gene calls are TRBV11-1 and TRBJ1-6; D remains unclear. CDR1 and CDR2 (germline): SGHAT, FQDESV (reference sequence). The CDR3 runs to 12 residues. V was pared by 5 bases and J by 7 bases, with 6 bases between. CDR3 sequence (DNA): TGTGCCAGCAGCCACAGAAATTCACCCCTCCACTTT. As protein: CASSHRNSPLHF.

The chain links TRBV10-3 to TRBJ2-7; 8 bases map to TRBD2. In germline, CDR1 is ENHRY, CDR2 SYGVKD. This CDR3 region has 13 residues. The ends lost 7 bases at V and 5 bases at J; junction bases unmatched: 7. The CDR3 spells CAIKAGEINEQYF. In DNA, the CDR3 is TGTGCCATCAAAGCGGGAGAAATAAACGAGCAGTACTTC.

A remark on this clonotype: A much larger clone is a single base away; this may be a read error. This chain uses TRBV5-1 with TRBJ2-2; TRBD2 might be the D (7 bases). CDR1 SGHRS and CDR2 YFSETQ come from the germline V gene. The V and J ends lost 1 base and 3 bases respectively, with 13 bases between them. CDR3 length: 16 residues. The CDR3 bases are TGCGCCAGCAGCTTGACAGGGACTACTGACACCGGGGAGCTGTTTTTT. Its translation: CASSLTGTTDTGELFF.

In this sample, this clonotype turned up a few times. The J gene is TRBJ2-2, the V gene TRBV5-1; TRBD1 is a possible D gene (6 bases). Trimming removed 5 bases from V and 2 bases from J, with 10 bases in between. CDR3 length equals 14 residues. Germline V gene lookup returns CDR1 SGHRS and CDR2 YFSETQ. The CDR3 DNA is TGCGCCAGCAGTCAACAGGGTAACACCGGGGAGCTGTTTTTT. This translates into CASSQQGNTGELFF.

This clonotype has a handful of counts. The CDR3 DNA sequence: TGTGCCAGCAGCACCGGGCCTGAGCAGTTCTTC. It translates to CASSTGPEQFF. V gene TRBV21-1 combines with J gene TRBJ2-1; TRBD1, the table's D call, was not compared with the DNA. TRBV21-1 counts as a pseudogene. The CDR3 runs 11 residues.

The rearrangement uses TRBV27 and TRBJ2-7; 10 nucleotides align to TRBD1. The CDR3 consists of 16 residues. V lost 5 bases and J lost 0; bases outside the gene matches: 7. The germline V gene has CDR1 MNHEY and CDR2 SMNVEV (reference sequence). CDR3 in DNA: TGTGCCAGCAGTAGGATCGGGACAGGGGACTCCTACGAGCAGTACTTC. Its translation: CASSRIGTGDSYEQYF.

The V gene is TRBV4-2, the J gene TRBJ1-4, with D possibly being TRBD1 (5 bases). This CDR3 is 15 amino acids long. V was pared by 3 bases and J by 0 bases, with 8 bases between. Germline CDR1 reads LGHNA; CDR2 reads YNFKEQ. The CDR3 coding sequence is TGTGCCAGCAGCCACACACAGGCAACTAATGAAAAACTGTTTTTT. Residues: CASSHTQATNEKLFF.

J is TRBJ1-5 and V is TRBV19; 10 bases fit TRBD1. The length of the CDR3 is 15 residues. V shed 4 bases, J shed 6 bases, and the junction held 6 bases outside the gene matches. The germline gives CDR1 LNHDA, CDR2 SQIVND (reference sequence). Here the CDR3 reads CASSTRDRGTQPQHF. The CDR3 DNA reads as TGTGCCAGTAGTACCCGGGACAGGGGTACTCAGCCCCAGCATTTT.

This clonotype was seen only a few times. V is TRBV7-3 and J is TRBJ2-3; D ambiguous. Germline V CDR1 and CDR2: SGHTA, FQGTGA. This CDR3 contains 14 residues. V was pared by 1 base and J by 2 bases, with 7 bases between. The CDR3 DNA reads as TGTGCCAGCAGCTTAAAGAACCCCACAGATACGCAGTATTTT. Translated: CASSLKNPTDTQYF.

CDR3 residues: CASSQEILGQENQPQHF. The CDR3 DNA follows: TGTGCCAGCAGCCAAGAGATCCTCGGGCAGGAGAATCAGCCCCAGCATTTT. V and J are TRBV4-2 and TRBJ1-5; D remains unclear. The CDR3 has 17 amino acids. Germline loops: CDR1 LGHNA, CDR2 YNFKEQ. The V gene lost 0 bases and the J gene lost 4 bases, with 16 bases spanning the gap.

This clonotype was counted a few times. V usage is TRBV6-5 and J usage is TRBJ1-5; D perhaps matches TRBD1 (6 bases). The CDR3 loop spans 14 amino acids. The germline V gene has CDR1 MNHEY and CDR2 SVGAGI. Trimming left V 4 bases short and J 2 bases short, with 9 bases between. CDR3 protein: CASSSRQGNQPQHF. The DNA of the CDR3 is TGTGCCAGCAGTTCGCGACAGGGCAATCAGCCCCAGCATTTT.

The chain links TRBV5-1 to TRBJ2-2; unclear D gene. Trimming removed 0 bases from V and 0 bases from J, with 6 bases in between. Germline values: CDR1 SGHRS, CDR2 YFSETQ. The CDR3 sequence is 15 residues long. CDR3 residues: CASSLVQSNTGELFF. CDR3 sequence (DNA): TGCGCCAGCAGCTTGGTTCAGTCGAACACCGGGGAGCTGTTTTTT. The whole variable domain, remainder taken from reference TRBV5-1 and TRBJ2-2, is KAGVTQTPRYLIKTRGQQVTLSCSPISGHRSVSWYQQTPGQGLQFLFEYFSETQRNKGNFPGRFSGRQFSNSRSEMNVSTLELGDSALYLCASSLVQSNTGELFFGEGSRLTVL.

This clonotype was counted only a few times. The V and J genes are TRBV7-2 and TRBJ2-1, with D possibly matching TRBD1 (6 bases). The CDR3 extends over 16 amino acids. Germline lookup yields CDR1 SGHTA and CDR2 FQGNSA. Between the trimmed V and J ends, which lost 1 base and 3 bases, there was a span of 13 bases. The CDR3 sequence is CASSLVGQGNYNEQFF. As DNA, the CDR3 is TGTGCCAGCAGCTTAGTTGGGCAGGGGAACTACAATGAGCAGTTCTTC.

The chain has TRBV6-5 and TRBJ1-1; tentative D call: TRBD1 (6 bases). CDR3 size: 14 residues. The germline V gene encodes CDR1 MNHEY and CDR2 SVGAGI. The V and J ends lost 0 bases and 5 bases respectively, with 10 bases between them. The CDR3 sequence: CASSYSGGRTEAFF. The CDR3 bases are TGTGCCAGCAGTTACTCCGGGGGGCGAACTGAAGCTTTCTTT.

The genes are TRBV28 and TRBJ2-7, with TRBD1 matching over 8 bases. CDR1 and CDR2 from the germline V gene are MDHEN and SYDVKM. This CDR3 contains 15 residues. V shed 5 bases, J shed 0 bases, and the junction held 6 bases outside the gene matches. The CDR3 DNA reads TGTGCCAGCAGTGAAGACAGGGGATCCTCCTACGAGCAGTACTTC. Protein product: CASSEDRGSSYEQYF.